The 13 T cell receptor beta chains given below trace back to one sample, sequenced in a study of early T cells in non-severe SARS-CoV-2 infection. TCRdb reprocessed the 5' RACE reads via MiXCR and lists one record per CDR3 protein. This sample has approximately 65,000 distinct CDR3 sequences; roughly 13% occur once, and the top ten carry over 13%. Sequences were obtained from whole blood. The receptors originated from an adult who was a healthcare worker with PCR-confirmed SARS-CoV-2 infection or an uninfected control (not recorded which).

This rearrangement joins TRBV5-4 to TRBJ2-5; 9 bases agree with TRBD2. The CDR3 spans 15 residues. V trimming: 5 bases; J trimming: 3 bases; junction bases outside the gene matches: 8. Germline V gene data show CDR1 as SGHNT and CDR2 as YYREEE (reference sequence). CDR3 DNA sequence: TGTGCCAGCAGGGGGAGTCTAGCGGGGAAAGAGACCCAGTACTTC. It yields the protein CASRGSLAGKETQYF.

In this sample, this clonotype turned up a few times. The CDR3 DNA sequence: TGTGCCAGCAGCTTAGGGCAGGGGCGGCCTAATGAAAAACTGTTTTTT. Amino acid sequence: CASSLGQGRPNEKLFF. The V and J genes are TRBV7-9 and TRBJ1-4, with D perhaps matching TRBD1 (6 bases). The germline V gene has CDR1 SEHNR and CDR2 FQNEAQ (reference sequence). With 1 base removed from V and 3 bases from J, the gap between germline ends came to 12 bases. The CDR3 has 16 residues.

In nucleotides, the CDR3 is TGTGCCAGTAGTGGGGGACTAGCGTTGAACACCGGGGAGCTGTTTTTT. Its protein is CASSGGLALNTGELFF. This sequence joins TRBV19 and TRBJ2-2, with 10 positions matching TRBD2. J lost 1 base, V lost 5 bases, and 4 bases had no gene match. Germline V gene lookup returns CDR1 LNHDA and CDR2 SQIVND (reference sequence). The CDR3 extends over 16 amino acids. The variable domain in full, with the rest retrieved from reference TRBV19 and TRBJ2-2, is DGGITQSPKYLFRKEGQNVTLSCEQNLNHDAMYWYRQDPGQGLRLIYYSQIVNDFQKGDIAEGYSVSREKKESFPLTVTSAQKNPTAFYLCASSGGLALNTGELFFGEGSRLTVL.

This clonotype was seen a handful of times. The gene calls are TRBV14 and TRBJ2-3; 9 bases match TRBD1. Trimming at V came to 4 bases and at J to 1 base, leaving 3 bases not matched to a gene. The germline V gene encodes CDR1 SGHDN and CDR2 FVKESK. The CDR3 spans 15 residues. The CDR3 DNA is TGTGCCAGCAGCCGGGACAGGGTGGGCACAGATACGCAGTATTTT. Its translation is CASSRDRVGTDTQYF.

This chain joins TRBV5-6 and TRBJ2-7; 7 bases are shared with TRBD1. The J segment lost 6 bases and the V segment lost 5 bases, leaving 11 bases of the junction unmatched. CDR3 size: 14 residues. Looked up from germline, CDR1 is SGHDT and CDR2 is YYEEEE. The chain's CDR3 is CASSRPGQNREQYF. CDR3 bases: TGTGCCAGCAGTCGACCGGGACAGAATCGCGAGCAGTACTTC.

The genes are TRBV12-5 and TRBJ2-3; no firm D call. Trimming stripped 7 bases from V and 0 bases from J, with 17 bases between. CDR1 LGHNT and CDR2 FRNRAP come from the germline V gene. CDR3 length: 16 residues. The CDR3 protein is CASAPFASSSTDTQYF. The CDR3, as DNA: TGTGCTAGTGCCCCCTTTGCCAGTTCTAGCACAGATACGCAGTATTTT.

J is TRBJ1-5 and V is TRBV3-1; possibly TRBD1 for D (6 bases). Trimming took off 2 bases at V and 4 bases at J, with 9 bases between the two ends. Germline CDR1 is LGHDT and CDR2 is YNNKEL (reference sequence). CDR3 length: 14 amino acids. CDR3 loop: CASSQRTGNQPQHF. The CDR3 DNA sequence: TGTGCCAGCAGCCAACGAACAGGGAATCAGCCCCAGCATTTT.

This clonotype has a handful of counts. The CDR3 bases are TGCGCCAGCAGCCAGCAACAGGGGGGTATTTACGAGCAGTACTTC. Translated, it gives CASSQQQGGIYEQYF. The rearrangement uses TRBV4-3 and TRBJ2-7, with TRBD1 matching 8 bases. This CDR3 comprises 15 residues. V dropped 3 bases and J dropped 4; count of bases not matched to a gene: 8. Germline CDR1 is LGHNA and CDR2 is YSLEER.

There are many counts of this clonotype. The chain uses TRBV28 and TRBJ2-5; 9 nucleotides align to TRBD1. The CDR3 is made up of 14 amino acids. CDR1 is MDHEN and CDR2 is SYDVKM in the germline V gene. V lost 6 bases and J lost 6; bases outside the gene matches: 8. The CDR3 sequence: CASRKRGQGKTQYF. The CDR3 nucleotides are TGTGCCAGCAGGAAGAGGGGACAGGGAAAGACCCAGTACTTC.

This clonotype has just a few counts. The V and J genes are TRBV28 and TRBJ1-1; TRBD1 is a possible D gene (6 bases). The CDR3 spans 15 residues. V was trimmed by 1 base and J by 5 bases, leaving 14 bases between them. Germline CDR1 and CDR2: MDHEN and SYDVKM. The DNA of the CDR3 is TGTGCCAGCAGTTTATCAACAGGGAAAGATACTGAAGCTTTCTTT. Translating it yields CASSLSTGKDTEAFF.

There are a few counts of this clonotype. The chain is built from TRBV28 and TRBJ1-1; D is perhaps TRBD1 (5 bases). This CDR3 region has 13 residues. V was trimmed by 7 bases and J by 0 bases, leaving 9 bases between them. Germline CDR1 reads MDHEN; CDR2 reads SYDVKM. In nucleotides, the CDR3 is TGTGCCAGCAAGGAGGGGATGAACACTGAAGCTTTCTTT. Translated, it gives CASKEGMNTEAFF.

There are a few counts of this clonotype. The chain joins TRBV6-6 to TRBJ2-5, with D uncertain. The CDR3 runs to 12 residues. Trimming took 2 bases from V and 5 from J, leaving 6 bases between them. In germline, CDR1 is MNHNY, CDR2 SVGAGI (reference sequence). CDR3 sequence reads: CASSYTRETQYF. CDR3 coding DNA: TGTGCCAGCAGTTACACCAGGGAGACCCAGTACTTC.

This clonotype was seen ten or more times. This chain joins TRBV7-2 and TRBJ2-2; perhaps TRBD2 as D (5 bases). Trimming removed 1 base from V and 3 bases from J, with 9 bases in between. The CDR3 consists of 15 residues. From germline, CDR1 is SGHTA and CDR2 FQGNSA. The CDR3 here is CASSLVLADTGELFF. For the CDR3, the DNA is TGTGCCAGCAGCTTAGTGCTAGCTGACACCGGGGAGCTGTTTTTT.